The 16 T cell receptor beta chains in this list originate from one sample, sequenced in a study of T cell responses to AZD1222 COVID-19 vaccine (dated by TCRdb to 2020 to 2022). What this sample's time point label stands for: about 28 days (+/-7) after the second vaccine dose. The library was made by the immunoSEQ multiplex PCR assay. TCRdb carries this immuneACCESS record with in-frame sequences only. Its versions omit some clonotypes, under half of them owing to an unresolved V gene in the studies checked, with the rest unexplained. This sample has about 180,000 clones in its table, and around 90% of those were observed once. The top ten constitute roughly 12% of the sample. The sample in question was peripheral blood, obtained 28 days after the second AZD1222 dose. All receptors derive from an adult who received the AZD1222 COVID-19 vaccine.

This clone was seen once. The V and J genes are TRBV5-4 and TRBJ2-7; 9 bases are shared with TRBD1. J gave up 4 bases and V 4 bases, and 15 bases lay outside the gene matches. Germline loops: CDR1 SGHNT, CDR2 YYREEE (reference sequence). This CDR3 spans 17 amino acids. CDR3 coding DNA: TGTGCCAGCAGCCTAGGACAGGGGACGCGGAGTACTTACGAGCAGTACTTC. The encoded protein is CASSLGQGTRSTYEQYF. Based on the CDR3 plus reference TRBV5-4 and TRBJ2-7, the full variable domain is ETGVTQSPTHLIKTRGQQVTLRCSSQSGHNTVSWYQQALGQGPQFIFQYYREEENGRGNFPPRFSGLQFPNYSSELNVNALELDDSALYLCASSLGQGTRSTYEQYFGPGTRLTVT.

This chain connects TRBV28 to TRBJ2-7; weak D call: TRBD1 (5 bases). Germline assignment: CDR1 MDHEN and CDR2 SYDVKM. This CDR3 has 15 residues. V lost 0 bases, J lost 2 bases, and 11 bases lay in between. CDR3 coding DNA: TGTGCCAGCAGTTTATGGCAGGGCGTCGCCTACGAGCAGTACTTC. Its protein is CASSLWQGVAYEQYF. Supplemented by reference TRBV28 and TRBJ2-7, the full variable domain reads DVKVTQSSRYLVKRTGEKVFLECVQDMDHENMFWYRQDPGLGLRLIYFSYDVKMKEKGDIPEGYSVSREKKERFSLILESASTNQTSMYLCASSLWQGVAYEQYFGPGTRLTVT.

This clone occurred once. J is TRBJ1-3 and V is TRBV5-1; no firm D call. The germline V and J ends were trimmed by 4 bases and 0 bases, with 11 bases remaining between them. This CDR3 region has 15 residues. Germline lookup yields CDR1 SGHRS and CDR2 YFSETQ. The CDR3 region has the DNA TGCGCCAGCAGCGACCAATTTGGCTCTGGAAACACCATATATTTT. This codes for CASSDQFGSGNTIYF.

J is TRBJ1-2 and V is TRBV3-1 (or the pseudogene TRBV3-2); D is unresolved. The CDR3 covers 10 residues. Germline values: CDR1 LGHDT, CDR2 YNNKEL (reference sequence). V lost 11 bases and J lost 6, with 10 bases in between. CDR3 region: CALREDGYTF. The CDR3 DNA reads TGTGCCTTACGGGAGGATGGCTACACCTTC.

The chain carries TRBV11-2 and TRBJ2-3, with D uncertain. V lost 6 bases and J 3 bases, leaving 1 base between the germline ends. The CDR3 has 10 amino acids. CDR1 and CDR2 (germline): SGHAT, FQNNGV. The CDR3 DNA reads as TGTGCCAGCAGTACAGATACGCAGTATTTT. Its protein product is CASSTDTQYF.

This clone showed up just a few times. The J gene is TRBJ1-5, the V gene TRBV7-6; 9 bases map to TRBD1. Trimming at V came to 5 bases and at J to 2 bases, leaving 4 bases not matched to a gene. CDR3 length equals 15 residues. The germline gives CDR1 SGHVS, CDR2 FNYEAQ. CDR3 residues: CASSPGQGGNQPQHF. CDR3 coding DNA: TGTGCCAGCAGCCCGGGACAGGGCGGCAATCAGCCCCAGCATTTT.

The gene calls are TRBV7-9 and TRBJ1-3; no reliable D call. Germline V lookup: CDR1 SEHNR, CDR2 FQNEAQ (reference sequence). This CDR3 is 17 amino acids long. V gave up 4 bases and J gave up 0 bases, with 16 bases separating them. CDR3 in DNA: TGTGCCAGCAGCTCTCAAGACATCTTGAGCTCTGGAAACACCATATATTTT. Translating gives CASSSQDILSSGNTIYF.

The V call is TRBV28, the J call TRBJ1-2; D uncertain. The CDR3 loop spans 13 amino acids. With 7 bases removed from V and 2 bases from J, the gap between germline ends came to 11 bases. Germline CDR1 MDHEN, CDR2 SYDVKM. The CDR3 sequence: CASTIPPNYGYTF. Written as DNA, the CDR3 is TGTGCCAGCACCATCCCCCCAAACTATGGCTACACCTTC.

This clone appeared a single time. This sequence joins TRBV15 and TRBJ1-2; D unresolved. Trimming left V 0 bases short and J 5 bases short, with 16 bases between. Germline V gene data show CDR1 as LNHNV and CDR2 as YYDKDF (reference sequence). This CDR3 region has 16 residues. The DNA of the CDR3 is TGTGCCACCAGCAGAGATTATGGACCCGGGATGTATGGCTACACCTTC. This codes for CATSRDYGPGMYGYTF.

The V and J genes are TRBV11-2 and TRBJ1-2, with 7 positions matching TRBD1. The CDR3 spans 14 residues. V gave up 5 bases and J gave up 5 bases; unmatched junction bases: 8. The germline V gene encodes CDR1 SGHAT and CDR2 FQNNGV. CDR3 sequence: CASSRAGGGYGYTF. CDR3 sequence (DNA): TGTGCCAGCAGCCGTGCAGGGGGAGGGTATGGCTACACCTTC.

In nucleotides, the CDR3 is TGTGCCAGCTCACCACAACAGGTACCTGGGGCCAACGTCCTGACTTTC. Translated, it gives CASSPQQVPGANVLTF. The rearrangement joins TRBV18 to TRBJ2-6; a possible D gene is TRBD1 (5 bases). In germline, CDR1 is KGHSH, CDR2 LQKENI. CDR3 length: 16 residues. Trimming stripped 1 base from V and 2 bases from J, with 9 bases between.

This clone was picked up one time. V usage is TRBV19 and J usage is TRBJ1-2; possibly TRBD1 for D (6 bases). CDR1 LNHDA and CDR2 SQIVND come from the germline V gene (reference sequence). The CDR3 is 13 amino acids. V lost 6 bases and J 6 bases, leaving 14 bases between the germline ends. CDR3 bases: TGTGCCAGTAGAGGGGGGGTCTCGGATGGCTACACCTTC. This sequence encodes CASRGGVSDGYTF.

This chain connects TRBV5-1 to TRBJ2-2; a possible D gene is TRBD2 (6 bases). Germline V gene data show CDR1 as SGHRS and CDR2 as YFSETQ. The CDR3 loop spans 14 amino acids. Trimming shortened V by 4 bases and J by 0 bases, and 7 bases separated the two germline ends. Written as DNA, the CDR3 is TGCGCCAGCAGCCTAGCGACGAACACCGGGGAGCTGTTTTTT. Its translation: CASSLATNTGELFF.

This sequence joins TRBV6-1 and TRBJ1-4, with TRBD1 identical over 7 bases. Per germline, CDR1 MNHNS and CDR2 SASEGT. Trimming cost V 3 bases and J 4 bases; bases outside gene matches: 5. This CDR3 is built from 15 residues. The CDR3 region is CASSETTGSNEKLFF. The CDR3 DNA follows: TGTGCCAGCAGTGAGACGACAGGGAGTAATGAAAAACTGTTTTTT.

This clone has just one count. This sequence joins TRBV5-1 and TRBJ2-1; tentatively, D is TRBD2 (6 bases). Germline CDR1 and CDR2: SGHRS and YFSETQ. V lost 2 bases and J 0 bases, leaving 15 bases between the germline ends. This CDR3 has 17 amino acids. The CDR3 DNA reads as TGCGCCAGCAGCTTCACCGGGACTTCCAGCTCCTACAATGAGCAGTTCTTC. Protein product: CASSFTGTSSSYNEQFF.

The gene calls are TRBV5-1 and TRBJ2-3, with D perhaps matching TRBD2 (6 bases). The V end lost 0 bases, the J end lost 5 bases, and 13 bases lay between the germline ends. From germline, CDR1 is SGHRS and CDR2 YFSETQ. The CDR3 sequence is 15 residues long. The CDR3 DNA reads as TGCGCCAGCAGCTTGGCCTCGCGGGGTATAGATACGCAGTATTTT. It translates to CASSLASRGIDTQYF. Complete variable domain (other parts from reference TRBV5-1 and TRBJ2-3): KAGVTQTPRYLIKTRGQQVTLSCSPISGHRSVSWYQQTPGQGLQFLFEYFSETQRNKGNFPGRFSGRQFSNSRSEMNVSTLELGDSALYLCASSLASRGIDTQYFGPGTRLTVL.